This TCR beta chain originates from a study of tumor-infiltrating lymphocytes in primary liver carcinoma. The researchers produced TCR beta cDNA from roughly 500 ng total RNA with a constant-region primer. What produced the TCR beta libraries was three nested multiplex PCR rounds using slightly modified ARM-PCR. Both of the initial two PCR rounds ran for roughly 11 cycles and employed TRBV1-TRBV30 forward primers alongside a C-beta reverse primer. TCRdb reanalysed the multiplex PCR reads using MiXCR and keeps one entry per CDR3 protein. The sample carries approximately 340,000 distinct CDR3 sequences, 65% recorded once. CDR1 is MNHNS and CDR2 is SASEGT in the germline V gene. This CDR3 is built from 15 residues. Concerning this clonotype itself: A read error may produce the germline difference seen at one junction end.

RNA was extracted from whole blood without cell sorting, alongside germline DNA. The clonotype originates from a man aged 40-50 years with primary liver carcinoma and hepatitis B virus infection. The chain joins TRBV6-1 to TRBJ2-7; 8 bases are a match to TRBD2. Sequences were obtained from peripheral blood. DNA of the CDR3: TGTGCCTGCAGTGTGGACCTTAGCGGGATCTACGAGCAGTACTTC. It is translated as CACSVDLSGIYEQYF.